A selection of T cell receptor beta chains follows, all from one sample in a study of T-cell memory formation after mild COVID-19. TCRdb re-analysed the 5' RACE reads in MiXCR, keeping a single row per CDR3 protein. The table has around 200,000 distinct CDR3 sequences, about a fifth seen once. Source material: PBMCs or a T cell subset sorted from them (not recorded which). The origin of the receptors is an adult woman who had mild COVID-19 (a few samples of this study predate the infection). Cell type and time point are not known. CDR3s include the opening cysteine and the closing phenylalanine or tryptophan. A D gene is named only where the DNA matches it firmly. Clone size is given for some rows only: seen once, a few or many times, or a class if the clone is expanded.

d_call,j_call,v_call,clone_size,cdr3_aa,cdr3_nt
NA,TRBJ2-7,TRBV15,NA,CASQEGGGAYEQYF,TGTGCCTCTCAGGAGGGAGGTGGAGCCTACGAGCAGTACTTC
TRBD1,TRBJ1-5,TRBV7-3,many,CASSSTDRGGRNSNQPQHF,TGTGCCAGCAGCTCAACGGACAGGGGCGGACGAAATAGCAATCAGCCCCAGCATTTT
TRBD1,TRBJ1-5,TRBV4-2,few,CASSQGGTGIKPQHF,TGTGCCAGCAGCCAGGGGGGGACAGGGATCAAGCCCCAGCATTTT
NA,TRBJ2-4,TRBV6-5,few,CASTPGRGKNIQYF,TGTGCCAGCACTCCCGGAAGGGGGAAAAACATTCAGTACTTC
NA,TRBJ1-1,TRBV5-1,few,CASSFTGAVNTEAFF,TGCGCCAGCAGCTTTACGGGGGCGGTGAACACTGAAGCTTTCTTT
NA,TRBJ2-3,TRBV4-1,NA,CASSQEGRSQYF,TGCGCCAGCAGCCAGGAGGGCCGTAGTCAGTATTTT
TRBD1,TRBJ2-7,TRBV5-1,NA,CASSADRGDYEQYF,TGCGCCAGCAGCGCCGACAGGGGCGACTACGAGCAGTACTTC
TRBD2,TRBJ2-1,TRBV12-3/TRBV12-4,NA,CASSLRFSGGTYNEQFF,TGTGCCAGCAGTTTAAGGTTTAGCGGGGGGACTTACAATGAGCAGTTCTTC
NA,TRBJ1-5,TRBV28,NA,CASTLVNGDAQPQHF,TGTGCCAGCACCCTAGTCAACGGGGACGCTCAGCCCCAGCATTTT
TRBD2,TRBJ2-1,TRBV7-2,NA,CASSLARWTSGSDEQFF,TGTGCCAGCAGCTTAGCGCGCTGGACTAGCGGGAGCGATGAGCAGTTCTTC
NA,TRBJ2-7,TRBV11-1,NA,CASSPKGGGRFSYEQYF,TGTGCCAGCAGCCCCAAGGGTGGGGGACGCTTCTCCTACGAGCAGTACTTC
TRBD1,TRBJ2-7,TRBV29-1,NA,CSVEPGGTTYEQYF,TGCAGCGTTGAACCAGGGGGCACCACCTACGAGCAGTACTTC
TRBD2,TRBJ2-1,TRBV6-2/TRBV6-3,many,CASSYAWVTSGRPNEQFF,TGTGCCAGCAGTTACGCTTGGGTGACTAGCGGGAGACCCAATGAGCAGTTCTTC
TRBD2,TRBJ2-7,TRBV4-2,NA,CASSQESGGISYEQYF,TGTGCCAGCAGCCAAGAAAGCGGGGGCATCTCCTACGAGCAGTACTTC
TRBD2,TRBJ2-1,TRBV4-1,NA,CASSQTGLAGSEQFF,TGCGCCAGCAGCCAAACCGGACTAGCAGGGAGTGAGCAGTTCTTC
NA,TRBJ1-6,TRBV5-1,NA,CASSGAVPAPLHF,TGCGCCAGCTCTGGGGCGGTACCTGCACCCCTCCACTTT
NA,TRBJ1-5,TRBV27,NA,CASSLRGMRNQPQHF,TGTGCCAGCAGTTTAAGGGGGATGAGAAATCAGCCCCAGCATTTT
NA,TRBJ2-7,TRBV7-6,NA,CASSLAGNDYEQYF,TGTGCCAGCAGCTTAGCCGGAAACGACTACGAGCAGTACTTC
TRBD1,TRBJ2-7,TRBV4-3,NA,CASSQRQGKSGWF,TGCGCCAGCAGCCAACGACAGGGCAAGAGTGGATGGTTC
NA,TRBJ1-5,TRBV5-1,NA,CASSLTGQSNQPQHF,TGCGCCAGCAGCTTGACAGGGCAGAGCAATCAGCCCCAGCATTTT
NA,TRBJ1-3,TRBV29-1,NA,CSARGSGNTIYF,TGCAGCGCCCGCGGCTCTGGAAACACCATATATTTT
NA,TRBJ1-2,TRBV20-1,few,CSANDPLHYGYTF,TGCAGTGCCAACGATCCGTTGCACTATGGCTACACCTTC
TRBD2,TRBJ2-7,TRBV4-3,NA,CASSQDRLASYEQYF,TGCGCCAGCAGCCAAGATCGACTAGCGTCATACGAGCAGTACTTC
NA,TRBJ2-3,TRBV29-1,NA,CSFSGTVAASTDTQYF,TGCAGCTTTTCCGGGACTGTAGCGGCTAGCACAGATACGCAGTATTTT
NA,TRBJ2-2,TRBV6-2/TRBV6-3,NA,CASSYTIAGELFF,TGTGCCAGCAGTTACACGATCGCCGGGGAGCTGTTTTTT
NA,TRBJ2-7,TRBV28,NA,CASSSRPSFYEQYF,TGTGCCAGCAGCTCTAGACCGTCATTTTACGAGCAGTACTTC
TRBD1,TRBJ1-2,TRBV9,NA,CASSVDPGQHRYGYTF,TGTGCCAGCAGCGTAGACCCGGGACAGCACCGTTATGGCTACACCTTC
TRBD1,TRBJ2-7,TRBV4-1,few,CASSQEVVWGQGISYEQYF,TGCGCCAGCAGCCAAGAAGTAGTTTGGGGACAGGGAATTTCCTACGAGCAGTACTTC
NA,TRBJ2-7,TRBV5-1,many,CASSLGDYEQYF,TGCGCCAGCAGCTTGGGGGATTACGAGCAGTACTTC
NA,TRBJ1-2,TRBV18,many,CASSPSTWGALYGYTF,TGTGCCAGCTCACCAAGTACCTGGGGAGCCCTTTATGGCTACACCTTC
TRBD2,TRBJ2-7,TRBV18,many,CASSGGRDEQYF,TGTGCCAGCTCAGGAGGGAGGGACGAGCAGTACTTC
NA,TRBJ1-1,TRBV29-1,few,CSVEGRDPEAFF,TGCAGCGTTGAAGGAAGGGATCCTGAAGCTTTCTTT
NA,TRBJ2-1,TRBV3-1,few,CASSQGKSSYNEQFF,TGTGCCAGCAGCCAAGGTAAAAGCTCGTACAATGAGCAGTTCTTC
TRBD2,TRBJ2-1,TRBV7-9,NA,CASSSGYQAGGSYNEQFF,TGTGCCAGCAGCTCAGGTTACCAAGCGGGAGGCTCTTACAATGAGCAGTTCTTC
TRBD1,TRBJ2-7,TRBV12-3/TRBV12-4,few,CASSLGTGLGYEQYF,TGTGCCAGCAGTCTAGGGACAGGGTTAGGGTACGAGCAGTACTTC
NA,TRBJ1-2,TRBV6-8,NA,CAGLCGYTF,TGTGCCGGCCTATGTGGCTACACCTTC
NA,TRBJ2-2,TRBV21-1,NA,CASSKKRTGVNTGELFF,TGTGCCAGCAGCAAAAAGAGGACAGGAGTGAACACCGGGGAGCTGTTTTTT
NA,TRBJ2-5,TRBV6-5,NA,CASSSGAGTWFGTQYF,TGTGCCAGCAGTTCAGGGGCCGGGACTTGGTTTGGGACCCAGTACTTC
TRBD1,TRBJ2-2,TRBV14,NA,CASSLNRGPITGELFF,TGTGCCAGCAGCCTAAACAGGGGACCGATCACCGGGGAGCTGTTTTTT
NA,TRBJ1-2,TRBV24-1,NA,CATSDLRGDDGYTF,TGTGCCACCAGTGATTTACGAGGGGATGATGGCTACACCTTC
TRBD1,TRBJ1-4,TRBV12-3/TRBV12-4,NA,CASSFPGTGGEKLFF,TGTGCCAGCAGTTTTCCCGGGACAGGGGGTGAAAAACTGTTTTTT
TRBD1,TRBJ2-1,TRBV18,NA,CASSLDRVRRNEQFF,TGTGCCAGCTCACTCGACAGGGTTCGGAGGAATGAGCAGTTCTTC
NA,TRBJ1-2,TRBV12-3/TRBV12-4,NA,CASSLGTVYGYTF,TGTGCCAGCAGTTTAGGGACAGTCTATGGCTACACCTTC
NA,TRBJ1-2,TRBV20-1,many,CSARVGTTEHTF,TGCAGTGCTAGAGTCGGGACAACGGAACACACCTTC
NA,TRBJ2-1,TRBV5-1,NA,CASSESTGFYNEQFF,TGCGCCAGCAGCGAGTCGACAGGATTTTACAATGAGCAGTTCTTC
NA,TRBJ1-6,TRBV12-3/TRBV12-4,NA,CASGGGGTNSPLHF,TGTGCCAGCGGCGGGGGGGGAACGAATTCACCCCTCCACTTT
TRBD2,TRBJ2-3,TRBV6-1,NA,CASSEVTSGVTDTQYF,TGTGCCAGCAGTGAGGTGACTAGCGGGGTAACAGATACGCAGTATTTT
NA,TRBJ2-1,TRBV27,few,CASSSGPYSYNEQFF,TGTGCCAGCAGTTCCGGACCCTACTCCTACAATGAGCAGTTCTTC
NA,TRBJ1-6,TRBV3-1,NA,CASSQDSSGDSPLHF,TGTGCCAGCAGCCAAGATTCTTCGGGCGATTCACCCCTCCACTTT
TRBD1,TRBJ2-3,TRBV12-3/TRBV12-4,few,CASSRGQHTDTQYF,TGTGCCAGCAGCCGGGGACAGCACACAGATACGCAGTATTTT
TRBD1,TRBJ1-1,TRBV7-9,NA,CASSLLPGGGTEAFF,TGTGCCAGCAGCTTACTTCCAGGGGGCGGCACTGAAGCTTTCTTT
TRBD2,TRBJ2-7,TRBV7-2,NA,CASSLEAGAVWYEQYF,TGTGCCAGCAGCTTAGAGGCGGGAGCCGTATGGTACGAGCAGTACTTC
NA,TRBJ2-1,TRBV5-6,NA,CASSSVGRDEQFF,TGTGCCAGCAGCTCGGTTGGGCGAGATGAGCAGTTCTTC
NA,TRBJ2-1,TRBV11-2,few,CASSLSSGGGNNEQFF,TGTGCCAGCAGCTTATCCAGCGGAGGCGGAAACAATGAGCAGTTCTTC
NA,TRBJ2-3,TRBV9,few,CASSVAGLLGRDTQYF,TGTGCCAGCAGCGTAGCCGGACTCCTGGGACGAGATACGCAGTATTTT
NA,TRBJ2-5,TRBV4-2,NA,CASSENLNTGEAYF,TGTGCCAGCAGCGAAAACCTAAATACGGGTGAGGCGTACTTC
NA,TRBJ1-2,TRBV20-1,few,CSAPNRDLYGYTF,TGCAGTGCTCCAAACAGGGATCTTTATGGCTACACCTTC